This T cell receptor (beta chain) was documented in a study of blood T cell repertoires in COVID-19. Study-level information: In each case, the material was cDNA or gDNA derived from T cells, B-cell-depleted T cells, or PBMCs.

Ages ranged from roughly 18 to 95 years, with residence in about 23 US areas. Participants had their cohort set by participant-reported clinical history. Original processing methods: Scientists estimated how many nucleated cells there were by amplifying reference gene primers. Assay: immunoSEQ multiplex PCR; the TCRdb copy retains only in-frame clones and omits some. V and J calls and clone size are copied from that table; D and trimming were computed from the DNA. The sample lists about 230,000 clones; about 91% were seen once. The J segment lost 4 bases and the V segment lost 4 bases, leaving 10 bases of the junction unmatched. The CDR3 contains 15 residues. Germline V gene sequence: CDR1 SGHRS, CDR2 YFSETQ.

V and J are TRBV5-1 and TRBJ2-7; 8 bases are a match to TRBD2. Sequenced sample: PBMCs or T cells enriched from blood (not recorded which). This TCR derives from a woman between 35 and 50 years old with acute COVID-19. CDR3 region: CASSTIAGPGYEQYF. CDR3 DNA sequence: TGCGCCAGCAGCACTATAGCGGGGCCTGGGTACGAGCAGTACTTC.